Below, 21 T cell receptor beta chains from the same sample are listed, as sequenced in a study of T cells in Graves' hyperthyroidism and ophthalmopathy. Template material for amplifying TCR beta CDR3 regions consisted of RNA transcripts. The TCR CDR3 first-round RT-PCR relied on the HTBI primer set. TCRdb reprocessed the multiplex PCR reads with MiXCR, giving one entry per CDR3 protein. Counted here are roughly 500,000 distinct CDR3 sequences, 22% occurring once; the ten biggest clones make up around 47%. Source material: blood. The receptors derive from a woman aged 70-85 years with Graves' ophthalmopathy.

The sample holds many counts of this clonotype. V and J are TRBV2 and TRBJ1-5; possibly TRBD1 for D (5 bases). V shed 4 bases and J shed 7 bases, with 17 bases lying between them. The CDR3 length is 15 residues. Germline V gene sequence: CDR1 SNHLY, CDR2 FYNNEI. CDR3 in DNA: TGTGCCAGCAGTGGAGCGGTGGGGGGGTACCAGCCCCAGCATTTT. It is translated as CASSGAVGGYQPQHF.

The sample holds many counts of this clonotype. The V call is TRBV11-2, the J call TRBJ1-2; D gene ambiguous. CDR3 size: 15 residues. Germline V gene lookup returns CDR1 SGHAT and CDR2 FQNNGV. Trimming removed 5 bases at V and 6 bases at J, with 19 bases between. CDR3 residues: CASSLPGPTGDGYTF. For the CDR3, the DNA is TGTGCCAGCAGCCTTCCCGGCCCCACTGGAGATGGCTACACCTTC.

This clonotype was seen a few times. The V gene is TRBV6-1, the J gene TRBJ1-5; D call uncertain. The germline CDR1 and CDR2 sequences are MNHNS and SASEGT. The CDR3 covers 15 residues. V was shortened by 4 bases and J by 1 base, with 11 bases between the two germline ends. The CDR3 DNA reads TGTGCCAGCAGTGCTCCCGGACGGAGCAATCAGCCCCAGCATTTT. This codes for CASSAPGRSNQPQHF.

This clonotype was seen once. A much more abundant neighbour one base away suggests this may be a read error. The genes are TRBV20-1 and TRBJ1-6; possibly TRBD1 for D (6 bases). Germline CDR1 DFQATT, CDR2 SNEGSKA (reference sequence). The CDR3 extends over 16 amino acids. The CDR3 reads CSAMNRDSSYNPPLHF. CDR3 sequence (DNA): TGCAGTGCTATGAACAGGGATAGCTCCTATAATCCACCCCTCCACTTT.

The V gene is TRBV30, the J gene TRBJ1-6; 8 nucleotides agree with TRBD1. With 0 bases clipped from V and 8 bases from J, the junction kept 3 bases outside the gene matches. Germline CDR1 GTSNPN, CDR2 SVGIG (reference sequence). This CDR3 comprises 14 residues. The CDR3 DNA is TGTGCCTGGAGTGTATCGGACAGGGATTCACCCCTCCACTTT. Encoded protein: CAWSVSDRDSPLHF.

The rearrangement links TRBV10-3 to TRBJ1-2; no reliable D call. Between the trimmed V and J ends, which lost 0 bases and 3 bases, there was a span of 11 bases. The length of the CDR3 is 15 residues. Germline CDR1 is ENHRY and CDR2 is SYGVKD. In nucleotides, the CDR3 is TGTGCCATCAGTGAGTCGGCAGGTGACGACTATGGCTACACCTTC. Amino acids: CAISESAGDDYGYTF.

The rearrangement links TRBV9 to TRBJ1-3; D gene uncertain. CDR1 is SGDLS, CDR2 YYNGEE, per germline. The CDR3 length is 16 residues. V lost 4 bases to trimming and J lost 0 bases, with 14 bases between them. In DNA form, the CDR3 reads TGTGCCAGCAGCAAAGCGGGTCACTCCTCTGGAAACACCATATATTTT. This encodes CASSKAGHSSGNTIYF.

The chain has TRBV6-2 or TRBV6-3 and TRBJ1-3, with a tentative D call TRBD1 (5 bases). The germline V gene encodes CDR1 MNHEY and CDR2 SVGEGT. V lost 2 bases to trimming and J lost 2 bases, with 10 bases between them. CDR3 length: 15 amino acids. Here the CDR3 reads CASSYAGHPGNTIYF. The DNA of the CDR3 is TGTGCCAGCAGTTACGCCGGACACCCTGGAAACACCATATATTTT.

Concerning this clonotype: This clone may be a read error of a much larger clone one base away. The CDR3 region is CASSLDSRRETPYF. The CDR3 coding sequence is TGTGCCAGCAGCTTAGACTCTAGGAGAGAGACCCCGTACTTC. The chain has TRBV11-2 and TRBJ2-5; no clear D. Germline lookup yields CDR1 SGHAT and CDR2 FQNNGV. The CDR3 covers 14 residues.

This chain links TRBV19 with TRBJ2-1; tentatively, D is TRBD1 or TRBD2 (6 bases each). Between the trimmed V and J ends, which lost 10 bases and 4 bases, there was a span of 20 bases. The length of the CDR3 is 15 residues. Germline CDR1 LNHDA, CDR2 SQIVND (reference sequence). The DNA of the CDR3 is TGTGCCAATACGACGGGGGCTACTGGGTACAATGAGCAGTTCTTC. Its protein is CANTTGATGYNEQFF.

Only a few counts were recorded for this clonotype. The genes are TRBV20-1 and TRBJ2-1; TRBD2 agrees at 8 bases. Germline V gene sequence: CDR1 DFQATT, CDR2 SNEGSKA (reference sequence). The CDR3 contains 16 residues. The V and J ends lost 6 bases and 4 bases, in that order; junction bases with no gene match: 14. The CDR3 sequence: CSALRYGRAKYNEQFF. The CDR3 nucleotides are TGCAGTGCCCTTCGATACGGGAGGGCAAAGTACAATGAGCAGTTCTTC.

This clonotype was counted only a few times. The J gene is TRBJ2-7, the V gene TRBV6-2 or TRBV6-3; 10 bases align to TRBD2. The CDR3 has 18 residues. Trimming took 7 bases from V and 0 from J; bases not matched to a gene: 15. The germline gives CDR1 MNHEY, CDR2 SVGEGT. The CDR3 region has the DNA TGTGCCAGCACCACAATGGAACTAGCGGGATCAAGCTCCTACGAGCAGTACTTC. This translates into CASTTMELAGSSSYEQYF.

The chain joins TRBV10-3 to TRBJ2-7, with a tentative D call TRBD2 (5 bases). The CDR3 has 17 residues. Germline values: CDR1 ENHRY, CDR2 SYGVKD. Trimming removed 6 bases at V and 0 bases at J, with 21 bases between. CDR3 loop: CAISGRAGLSSSYEQYF. The CDR3 region has the DNA TGTGCCATCAGCGGTCGAGCCGGACTTTCGAGCTCCTACGAGCAGTACTTC.

The gene calls are TRBV15 and TRBJ2-5, with unresolved D. The CDR3 loop spans 13 amino acids. Trimming shortened V by 0 bases and J by 4 bases, and 6 bases separated the two germline ends. Per the germline V gene, CDR1 is LNHNV and CDR2 is YYDKDF (reference sequence). The CDR3 loop reads CATSRDPRETQYF. The DNA for the CDR3 is TGTGCCACCAGCAGAGATCCCAGAGAGACCCAGTACTTC.

The table lists this clonotype with many counts. The gene calls are TRBV28 and TRBJ2-3, with a tentative D call TRBD2 (6 bases). Per the germline V gene, CDR1 is MDHEN and CDR2 is SYDVKM. This CDR3 region has 15 residues. V shed 6 bases and J shed 1 base, with 14 bases lying between them. CDR3 in DNA: TGTGCCAGCAGAACTGGAGGGGAGGGCACAGATACGCAGTATTTT. Amino acids: CASRTGGEGTDTQYF.

This clonotype has a handful of counts. This chain joins TRBV11-2 and TRBJ2-7, with D perhaps matching TRBD1 (5 bases). The CDR3 spans 15 residues. V shed 0 bases and J shed 6 bases, with 15 bases lying between them. Per germline, CDR1 SGHAT and CDR2 FQNNGV. The CDR3 loop is CASSLDGHRSGEQYF. For the CDR3, the DNA is TGTGCCAGCAGCTTAGATGGACATCGTTCCGGCGAGCAGTACTTC.

The chain uses TRBV9 and TRBJ2-3, with 8 bases identical to TRBD1. With V trimmed by 4 bases and J by 4 bases, 8 bases remained unmatched. This CDR3 region has 15 residues. Germline CDR1 is SGDLS and CDR2 is YYNGEE. CDR3 DNA: TGTGCCAGCAGCCCGGAAGGACAGGGTCCAGATACGCAGTATTTT. Protein product: CASSPEGQGPDTQYF.

The chain recombines TRBV6-1 with TRBJ2-5; D is possibly TRBD2 (6 bases). The V gene's germline CDR1 is MNHNS and CDR2 SASEGT. Trimming removed 5 bases at V and 5 bases at J, with 15 bases between. This CDR3 region has 14 residues. This chain's CDR3 is CASSSGLRTETQYF. CDR3 in DNA: TGTGCCAGCAGTTCGGGACTCCGGACGGAGACCCAGTACTTC.

This clonotype was detected many times. The J gene is TRBJ2-7, the V gene TRBV11-2; TRBD1 agrees at 7 bases. The CDR3 totals 14 residues. The V gene's germline CDR1 is SGHAT and CDR2 FQNNGV. The ends lost 5 bases at V and 6 bases at J; junction bases unmatched: 10. The CDR3, as DNA: TGTGCCAGCAGCCAGAACAGGGGAAGGGCCGAGCAGTACTTC. Its translation is CASSQNRGRAEQYF.

The V call is TRBV28, the J call TRBJ1-4, with 7 bases aligning to TRBD1. CDR3 size: 14 residues. Germline CDR1 reads MDHEN; CDR2 reads SYDVKM. J lost 3 bases, V lost 10 bases, and 8 bases had no gene match. The CDR3 region is CANRLGTANEKLFF. For the CDR3, the DNA is TGTGCCAACAGGTTGGGGACAGCTAATGAAAAACTGTTTTTT.

This chain joins TRBV24-1 and TRBJ1-2; 7 nucleotides match TRBD1. There are 14 residues in the CDR3. The V gene's germline CDR1 is KGHDR and CDR2 SFDVKD. V gave up 6 bases and J gave up 2 bases; unmatched junction bases: 5. The CDR3 DNA sequence: TGTGCCACCAGTCAGAACAGGGGAAACTATGGCTACACCTTC. Translating it yields CATSQNRGNYGYTF.